The rows below give T cell receptor beta chains drawn from one sample of a study of blood T cell repertoires in COVID-19. Libraries were prepared by immunoSEQ multiplex PCR; TCRdb keeps only in-frame clonotypes and omits some of them. The table records about 360,000 clones, less than 90% of them present only once. The specimen was peripheral blood. All receptors derive from a woman aged 60-70 years with COVID-19, enrolled during active disease. Each CDR3 is given with its conserved first and last residue. A D gene is named only where the DNA matches it firmly. Clone size is not always given. Where it is, it says once, few, many or a class for expanded clones.

TRBV6-1,TRBJ1-2,NA,NA,16,TGTGCCAGCAGTGATCGAAGTTACAGGGTCGATTATGGCTACACCTTC,CASSDRSYRVDYGYTF
TRBV9,TRBJ2-3,NA,TRBD2,16,TGTGCCAGCAGCGGAACTAGCGGGGGAGGGGCCCATACGCAGTATTTT,CASSGTSGGGAHTQYF
TRBV7-9,TRBJ2-7,many,NA,14,TGTGCCAGCAGCTTGGAAGGGCCCCCGGGGGAGCAGTACTTC,CASSLEGPPGEQYF
TRBV11-2,TRBJ1-3,NA,NA,19,TGTGCCAGCAGCTTCTCAGCTCGTCGCCACGGGATCTCTGGAAACACCATATATTTT,CASSFSARRHGISGNTIYF
TRBV7-3,TRBJ2-2,NA,TRBD1,16,TGTGCCAGCAGCTTAGTCCGGACAGGGAACACCGGGGAGCTGTTTTTT,CASSLVRTGNTGELFF
TRBV5-8,TRBJ1-4,NA,NA,15,TGTGCCAGCAGCTTGGGCCCACAAAATGGCGAAAAACTGTTTTTT,CASSLGPQNGEKLFF
TRBV7-3,TRBJ2-1,NA,NA,14,TGTGCCAGCAGCCCCCAGGGTAGTTTAGATGAGCAGTTCTTC,CASSPQGSLDEQFF
TRBV6-2/TRBV6-3,TRBJ1-1,once,NA,14,TGTGCCAGCAGTTTTAGCGTCCACGTCTTTGAAGCTTTCTTT,CASSFSVHVFEAFF
TRBV28,TRBJ2-5,NA,NA,13,TGTGCCAGCAGTCCAGGGATCGAAGAGACCCAGTACTTC,CASSPGIEETQYF
TRBV5-6,TRBJ2-2,many,TRBD1,16,TGTGCCAGCAGCCGCGCCGGGACAGGTAACACCGGGGAGCTGTTTTTT,CASSRAGTGNTGELFF
TRBV9,TRBJ1-4,NA,TRBD1,15,TGTGCCAGCAGCGTAGTGGGGACAGGGACTGAAAAACTGTTTTTT,CASSVVGTGTEKLFF
TRBV6-2/TRBV6-3,TRBJ2-3,few,NA,15,TGTGCCAGCAGTTCCCCGGGGGGCCGCACAGATACGCAGTATTTT,CASSSPGGRTDTQYF
TRBV30,TRBJ2-5,few,NA,13,TGTGCCTGGAGGGAAGGAGTGCAAGAGACCCAGTACTTC,CAWREGVQETQYF
TRBV19,TRBJ1-4,NA,NA,16,TGTGCCAGTAGTATAATTGACGCCGGTTTAGCTGAAAAACTGTTTTTT,CASSIIDAGLAEKLFF
TRBV6-2/TRBV6-3,TRBJ2-7,NA,TRBD1,14,TGTGCCAGCAGCCCCGGGACAGCCTACTACGAGCAGTACTTC,CASSPGTAYYEQYF
TRBV30,TRBJ1-3,NA,NA,13,TGTGCCTGGAGTGTAGCCGGTGGAAACACCATATATTTT,CAWSVAGGNTIYF
TRBV11-2,TRBJ2-3,NA,NA,16,TGTGCCAGCAGCTTGGACCGGGTCCGGGGTGCAGATACGCAGTATTTT,CASSLDRVRGADTQYF
TRBV9,TRBJ1-6,few,TRBD1,16,TGTGCCAGCAGCGACGGGACAGGGGGCTTTAATTCACCCCTCCACTTT,CASSDGTGGFNSPLHF
TRBV6-1,TRBJ2-2,NA,TRBD2,16,TGTGCCAGCAGTGGTCTAGGGAGGGTGGGCACCGGGGAGCTGTTTTTT,CASSGLGRVGTGELFF
TRBV7-2,TRBJ1-1,NA,NA,14,TGTGCCAGCAGCCGTCGGACAGCGAACACTGAAGCTTTCTTT,CASSRRTANTEAFF
TRBV5-1,TRBJ1-1,NA,TRBD1,16,TGCGCCAGCAGCTTGGGCCCGACAGGGGAGGCGACTGAAGCTTTCTTT,CASSLGPTGEATEAFF
TRBV7-2,TRBJ1-2,NA,NA,15,TGTGCCAGCAGCCTCTACCGGAGAGAGGTTTATGGCTACACCTTC,CASSLYRREVYGYTF
TRBV3-1/TRBV3-2,TRBJ2-7,NA,NA,11,TGTGCCAGCAGCCCCCACTACGAGCAGTACTTC,CASSPHYEQYF
TRBV5-6,TRBJ1-2,once,TRBD1,15,TGTGCCAGCAGCTTGGGGACAGGGGTTATTGTTGGCTACACCTTC,CASSLGTGVIVGYTF
TRBV29-1,TRBJ1-1,NA,NA,14,TGCAGCGTACACCCCCAAAAAACGAACACTGAAGCTTTCTTT,CSVHPQKTNTEAFF
TRBV6-5,TRBJ2-5,NA,NA,12,TGTGCCAGCACCGGGAGCGAGGAGACCCAGTACTTC,CASTGSEETQYF
TRBV27,TRBJ2-7,NA,TRBD1,15,TGTGCCAGCTCTTGGCAGGGACAGGGTTCCTACGAGCAGTACTTC,CASSWQGQGSYEQYF
TRBV9,TRBJ2-7,NA,TRBD1,13,TGTGCCAGCAGCCCCCGGACAGGGAACGAGCAGTACTTC,CASSPRTGNEQYF
TRBV7-3,TRBJ1-1,NA,NA,14,TGTGCCAGCAGCCTTAGCCCTCCATACACTGAAGCTTTCTTT,CASSLSPPYTEAFF
TRBV7-6,TRBJ2-1,NA,TRBD2,16,TGTGCCAGCAGCTTATCAGCGGGGAGCTCCTACAATGAGCAGTTCTTC,CASSLSAGSSYNEQFF
TRBV6-5,TRBJ2-3,NA,NA,13,TGTGCCAGCCGATACCGACAGACAGATACGCAGTATTTT,CASRYRQTDTQYF
TRBV30,TRBJ1-6,NA,TRBD1,14,TGTGCCTGGAGGGGACAGGGATTGGGTTCACCCCTCCACTTT,CAWRGQGLGSPLHF
TRBV11-1,TRBJ2-1,NA,TRBD2,15,TGTGCCAGCAGCTGGGGACTAGCGGTGGGAAGTGAGCAGTTCTTC,CASSWGLAVGSEQFF
TRBV7-9,TRBJ1-2,NA,NA,14,TGTGCCAGCAGCTTAGGACAGGACTCCCATGGCTACACCTTC,CASSLGQDSHGYTF
TRBV9,TRBJ1-2,NA,NA,12,TGTGCCAGCAGCGCGAACAGGGATGGCTACACCTTC,CASSANRDGYTF
TRBV6-1,TRBJ1-1,NA,TRBD1,14,TGTGCCAGCAGTGACCGCCAGGGGGCTGCTGAAGCTTTCTTT,CASSDRQGAAEAFF